These T cell receptor beta chains were read from a single sample in a study of shared clonotypes between healthy human individuals. Libraries were prepared by immunoSEQ multiplex PCR; TCRdb keeps only in-frame clonotypes and omits some of them. The top ten hold 0.11% of the sample, which has hundreds of thousands of clones, around 96% seen once. Sequencing was done on a sample of naive CD8+ T cells sorted from blood. All receptors come from a woman aged 30 to 39 in good health. Both conserved end residues are part of each CDR3. D genes are given only for firm matches. Rows give clone size only sometimes, using once, few, many, or a class for an expanded clone.

v_gene: TRBV19; d_gene: NA; abundance: NA; CDR3aa: CASSISGWSYEQYF
v_gene: TRBV29-1; d_gene: NA; abundance: NA; CDR3aa: CSVEGSSTYEQYF
v_gene: TRBV2; d_gene: NA; abundance: NA; CDR3aa: CASSEALEGGTVTYTGELFF
v_gene: TRBV7-9; d_gene: NA; abundance: NA; CDR3aa: CASSPQGPVHTEAFF
v_gene: TRBV9; d_gene: NA; abundance: NA; CDR3aa: CASSPSGGVGVNEQFF
v_gene: TRBV11-1; d_gene: NA; abundance: NA; CDR3aa: CASRDPWGSREQYF
v_gene: TRBV4-1; d_gene: NA; abundance: NA; CDR3aa: CASSLWGGNSPLHF
v_gene: TRBV6-4; d_gene: NA; abundance: once; CDR3aa: CASSGGVHLEQFF
v_gene: TRBV11-2; d_gene: TRBD1; abundance: NA; CDR3aa: CASSLGQGYTGELFF
v_gene: TRBV5-8; d_gene: NA; abundance: NA; CDR3aa: CASSSDEGVYEQYF
v_gene: TRBV13; d_gene: TRBD1; abundance: NA; CDR3aa: CASSLLGTANEQYF
v_gene: TRBV27; d_gene: NA; abundance: NA; CDR3aa: CASSLSRGAYEQYF
v_gene: TRBV19; d_gene: NA; abundance: NA; CDR3aa: CASSIRENTEAFF
v_gene: TRBV28; d_gene: TRBD1; abundance: NA; CDR3aa: CASSRQGYEQYF
v_gene: TRBV6-1; d_gene: NA; abundance: NA; CDR3aa: CASSDGGAYNYGYTF
v_gene: TRBV29-1; d_gene: NA; abundance: NA; CDR3aa: CSVLKSGTGELFF